The present T cell receptor (beta chain) was sequenced within a study of cytomegalovirus exposure and HLA in healthy donors. The CDR3 is made up of 11 amino acids. V was cut by 6 bases and J by 3 bases, with 9 bases left in between. The germline V gene encodes CDR1 SQVTM and CDR2 ANQGSEA. The PCR made use of 60 Vbeta and 13 Jbeta primers. Original analysis: Per a later analysis, the number of unique TCR beta chains was approximately 73 million, of which roughly 10 million were shared. The method was immunoSEQ multiplex PCR; TCRdb's version includes in-frame clones alone and lacks a portion of them. V and J calls and clone size are as listed in that table; D and trimming were resolved from the DNA. The repertoire holds some 180,000 clones, with 75% to 80% as singletons.

This receptor was taken from a female donor in good health and CMV-seronegative. Sequencing input: PBMCs. V usage is TRBV29-1 and J usage is TRBJ2-7; no reliable D call. For the CDR3, the DNA is TGCAGCGTGCTATTCAACTACGAGCAGTACTTC. Its translation: CSVLFNYEQYF.